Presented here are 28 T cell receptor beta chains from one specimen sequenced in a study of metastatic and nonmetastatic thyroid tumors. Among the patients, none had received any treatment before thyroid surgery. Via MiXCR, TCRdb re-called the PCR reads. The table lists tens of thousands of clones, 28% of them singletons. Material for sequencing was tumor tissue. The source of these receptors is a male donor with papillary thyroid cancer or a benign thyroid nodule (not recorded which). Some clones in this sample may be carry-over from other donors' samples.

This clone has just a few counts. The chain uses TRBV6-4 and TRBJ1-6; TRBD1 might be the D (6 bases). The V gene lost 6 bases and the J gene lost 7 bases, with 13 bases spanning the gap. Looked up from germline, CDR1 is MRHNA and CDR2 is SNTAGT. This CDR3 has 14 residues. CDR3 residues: CASSHRDKNSPLHF. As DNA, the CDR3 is TGTGCCAGCAGCCACCGGGACAAAAATTCACCCCTCCACTTT.

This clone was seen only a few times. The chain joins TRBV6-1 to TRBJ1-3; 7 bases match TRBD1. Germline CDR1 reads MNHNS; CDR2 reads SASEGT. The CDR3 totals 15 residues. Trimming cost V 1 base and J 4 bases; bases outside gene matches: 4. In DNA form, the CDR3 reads TGTGCCAGCAGTGAAGAAACAGGGGCAGGAAACACCATATATTTT. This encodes CASSEETGAGNTIYF.

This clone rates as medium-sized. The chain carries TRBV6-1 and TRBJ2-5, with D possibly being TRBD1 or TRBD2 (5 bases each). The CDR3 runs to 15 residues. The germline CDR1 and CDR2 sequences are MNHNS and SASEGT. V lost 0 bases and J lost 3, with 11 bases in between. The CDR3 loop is CASSEAWGWKETQYF. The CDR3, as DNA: TGTGCCAGCAGTGAAGCTTGGGGGTGGAAAGAGACCCAGTACTTC.

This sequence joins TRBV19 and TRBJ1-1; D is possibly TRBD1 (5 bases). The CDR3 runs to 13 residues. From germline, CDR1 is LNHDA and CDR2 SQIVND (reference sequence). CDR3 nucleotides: TGTGCTTCGAAGCAAGAGAGAGGGGCTGAAGCTTTCTTT. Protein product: CASKQERGAEAFF.

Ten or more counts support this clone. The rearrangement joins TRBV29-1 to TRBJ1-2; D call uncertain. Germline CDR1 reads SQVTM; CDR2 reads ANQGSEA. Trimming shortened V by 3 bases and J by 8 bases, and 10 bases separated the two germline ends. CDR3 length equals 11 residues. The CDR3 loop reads CSVESVLGYTF. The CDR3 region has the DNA TGCAGCGTTGAGTCGGTCCTAGGCTACACCTTC.

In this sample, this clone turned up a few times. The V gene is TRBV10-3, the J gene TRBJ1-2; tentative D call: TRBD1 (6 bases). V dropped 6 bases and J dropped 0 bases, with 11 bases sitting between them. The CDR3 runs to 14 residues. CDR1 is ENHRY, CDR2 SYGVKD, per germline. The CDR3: CAIRSGVANYGYTF. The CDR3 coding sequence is TGTGCCATCAGATCAGGGGTTGCTAACTATGGCTACACCTTC.

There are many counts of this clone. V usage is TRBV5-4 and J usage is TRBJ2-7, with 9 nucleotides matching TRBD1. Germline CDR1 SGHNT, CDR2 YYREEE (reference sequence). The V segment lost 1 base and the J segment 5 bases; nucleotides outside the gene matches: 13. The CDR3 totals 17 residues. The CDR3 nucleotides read TGTGCCAGCAGCTTGCTACAGGGGGCGCGAAAGTATAACGAGCAGTACTTC. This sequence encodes CASSLLQGARKYNEQYF.

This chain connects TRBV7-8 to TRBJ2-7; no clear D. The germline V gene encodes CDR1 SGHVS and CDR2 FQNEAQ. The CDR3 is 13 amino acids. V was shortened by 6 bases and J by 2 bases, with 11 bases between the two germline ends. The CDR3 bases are TGTGCCAGCAGATATGCCTGGACCTACGAGCAGTACTTC. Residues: CASRYAWTYEQYF.

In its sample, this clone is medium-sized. DNA of the CDR3: TGCAGTGCGTGGACAGGTCGGGGGAATGAGCAGTTCTTC. Translating gives CSAWTGRGNEQFF. The gene calls are TRBV20-1 and TRBJ2-1; possible D gene TRBD1, 7 bases. The V gene lost 6 bases and the J gene lost 7 bases, with 16 bases spanning the gap. This CDR3 is built from 13 residues. The germline V gene has CDR1 DFQATT and CDR2 SNEGSKA (reference sequence).

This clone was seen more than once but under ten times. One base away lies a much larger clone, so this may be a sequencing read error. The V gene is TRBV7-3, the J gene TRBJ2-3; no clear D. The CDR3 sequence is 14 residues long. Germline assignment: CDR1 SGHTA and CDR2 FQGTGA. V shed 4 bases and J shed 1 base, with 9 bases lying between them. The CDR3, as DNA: TGTGCCAGCAGCTCAAGCTTTTGCACAGATACGCAGTATTTT. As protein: CASSSSFCTDTQYF.

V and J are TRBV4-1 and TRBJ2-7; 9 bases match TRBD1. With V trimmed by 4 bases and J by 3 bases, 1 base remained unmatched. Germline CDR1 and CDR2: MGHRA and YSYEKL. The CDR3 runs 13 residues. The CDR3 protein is CASSLDRGYEQYF. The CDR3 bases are TGCGCCAGCAGCCTGGACAGGGGCTACGAGCAGTACTTC.

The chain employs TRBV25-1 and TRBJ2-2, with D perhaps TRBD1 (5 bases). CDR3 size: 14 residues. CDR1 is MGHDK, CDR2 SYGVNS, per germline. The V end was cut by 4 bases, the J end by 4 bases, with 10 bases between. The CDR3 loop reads CASSAGQFTGELFF. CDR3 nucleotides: TGTGCCAGCAGTGCAGGACAATTCACCGGGGAGCTGTTTTTT.

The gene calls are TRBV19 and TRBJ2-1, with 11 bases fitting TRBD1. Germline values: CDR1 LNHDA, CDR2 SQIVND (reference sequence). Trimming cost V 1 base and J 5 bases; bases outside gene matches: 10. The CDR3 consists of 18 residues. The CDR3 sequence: CASSIVFGQGARHNEQFF. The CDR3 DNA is TGTGCCAGTAGTATAGTCTTCGGACAGGGGGCGAGACACAATGAGCAGTTCTTC.

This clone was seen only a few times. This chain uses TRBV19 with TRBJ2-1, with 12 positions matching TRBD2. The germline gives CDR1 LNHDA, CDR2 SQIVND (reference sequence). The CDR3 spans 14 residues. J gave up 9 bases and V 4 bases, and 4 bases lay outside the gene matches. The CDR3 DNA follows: TGTGCCAGTAGTAGCCTAGCGGGAGGGACTGAGCAGTTCTTC. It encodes CASSSLAGGTEQFF.

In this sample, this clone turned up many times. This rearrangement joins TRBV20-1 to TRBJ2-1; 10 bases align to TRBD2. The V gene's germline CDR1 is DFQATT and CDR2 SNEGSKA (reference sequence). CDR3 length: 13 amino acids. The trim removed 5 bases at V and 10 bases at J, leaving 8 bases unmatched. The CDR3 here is CSAGLAARSEQFF. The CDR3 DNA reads TGCAGTGCTGGACTAGCGGCAAGATCGGAGCAGTTCTTC.

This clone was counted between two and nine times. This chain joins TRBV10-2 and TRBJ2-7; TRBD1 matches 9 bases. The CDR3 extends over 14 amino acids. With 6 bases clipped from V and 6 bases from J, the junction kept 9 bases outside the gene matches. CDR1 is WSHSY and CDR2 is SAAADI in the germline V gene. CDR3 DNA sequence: TGCGCCAGCAGCCTGTCCGGACAGGGGAGCGAGCAGTACTTC. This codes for CASSLSGQGSEQYF.

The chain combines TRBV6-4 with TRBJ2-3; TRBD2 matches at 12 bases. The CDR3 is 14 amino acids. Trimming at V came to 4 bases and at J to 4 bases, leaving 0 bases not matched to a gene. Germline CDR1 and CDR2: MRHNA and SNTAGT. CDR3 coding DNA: TGTGCCAGCAGTGCTAGCGGGGGGGCAGATACGCAGTATTTT. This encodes CASSASGGADTQYF.

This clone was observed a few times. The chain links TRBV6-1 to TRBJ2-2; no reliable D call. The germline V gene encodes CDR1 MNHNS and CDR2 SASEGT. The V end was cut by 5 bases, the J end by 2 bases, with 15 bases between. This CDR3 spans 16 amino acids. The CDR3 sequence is CASSLGRAANTGELFF. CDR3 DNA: TGTGCCAGCAGTTTAGGTAGGGCGGCTAACACCGGGGAGCTGTTTTTT.

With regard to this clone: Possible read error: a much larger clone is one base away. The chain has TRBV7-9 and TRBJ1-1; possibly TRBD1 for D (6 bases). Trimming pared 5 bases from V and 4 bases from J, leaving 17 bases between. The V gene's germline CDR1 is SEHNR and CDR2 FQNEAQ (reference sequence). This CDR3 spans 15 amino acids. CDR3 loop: CASSIRQVLGTEAFF. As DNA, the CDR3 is TGTGCCAGCAGCATTAGACAGGTCCTTGGCACTGAAGCTTTCTTT.

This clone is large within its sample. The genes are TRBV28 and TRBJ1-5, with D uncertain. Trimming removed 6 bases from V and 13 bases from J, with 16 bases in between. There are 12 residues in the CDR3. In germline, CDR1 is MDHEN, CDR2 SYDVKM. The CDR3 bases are TGTGCCAGCAGGACGTCGCCGGGCCGACAGCATTTT. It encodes CASRTSPGRQHF.

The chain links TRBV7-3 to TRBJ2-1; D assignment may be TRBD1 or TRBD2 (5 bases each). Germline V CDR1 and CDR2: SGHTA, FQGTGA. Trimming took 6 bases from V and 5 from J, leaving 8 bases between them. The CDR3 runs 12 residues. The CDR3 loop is CASRGDDNEQFF. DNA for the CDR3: TGTGCCAGCAGGGGGGACGACAATGAGCAGTTCTTC.

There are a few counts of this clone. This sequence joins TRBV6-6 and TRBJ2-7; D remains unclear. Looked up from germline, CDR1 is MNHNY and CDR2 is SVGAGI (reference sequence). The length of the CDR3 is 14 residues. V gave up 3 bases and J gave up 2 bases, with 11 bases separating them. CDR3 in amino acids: CASSYGPRTYEQYF. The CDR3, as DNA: TGTGCCAGCAGTTATGGTCCTCGAACCTACGAGCAGTACTTC.

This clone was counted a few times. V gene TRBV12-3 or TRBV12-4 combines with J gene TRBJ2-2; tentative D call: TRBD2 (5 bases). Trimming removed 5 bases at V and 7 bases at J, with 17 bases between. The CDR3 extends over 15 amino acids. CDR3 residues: CASSQLAHEGGELFF. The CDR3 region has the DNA TGTGCCAGCAGTCAGTTGGCGCACGAGGGCGGGGAGCTGTTTTTT.

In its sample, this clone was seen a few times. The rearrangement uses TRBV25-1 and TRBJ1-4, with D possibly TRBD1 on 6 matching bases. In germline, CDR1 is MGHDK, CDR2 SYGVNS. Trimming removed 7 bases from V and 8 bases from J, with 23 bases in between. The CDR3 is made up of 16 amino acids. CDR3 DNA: TGTGCCAGCATTATAGGCTCGTGGGGGGCTGAGGAAAAACTGTTTTTT. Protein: CASIIGSWGAEEKLFF. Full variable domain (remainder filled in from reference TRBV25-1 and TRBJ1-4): EADIYQTPRYLVIGTGKKITLECSQTMGHDKMYWYQQDPGMELHLIHYSYGVNSTEKGDLSSESTVSRIRTEHFPLTLESARPSHTSQYLCASIIGSWGAEEKLFFGSGTQLSVL.

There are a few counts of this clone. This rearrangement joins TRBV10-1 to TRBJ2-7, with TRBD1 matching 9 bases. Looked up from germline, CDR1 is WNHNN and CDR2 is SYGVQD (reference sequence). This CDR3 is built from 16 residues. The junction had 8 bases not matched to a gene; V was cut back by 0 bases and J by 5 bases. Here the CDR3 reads CASSESGGTGFDEQYF. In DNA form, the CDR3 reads TGCGCCAGCAGTGAGTCGGGTGGGACAGGGTTTGACGAGCAGTACTTC.

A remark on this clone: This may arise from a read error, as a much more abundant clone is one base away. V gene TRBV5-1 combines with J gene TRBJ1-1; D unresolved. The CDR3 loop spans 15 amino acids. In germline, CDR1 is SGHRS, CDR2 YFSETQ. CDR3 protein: CAGSSRPRKDTEAFF. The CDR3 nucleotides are TGCGCCGGCAGCTCGAGGCCCCGGAAAGACACTGAAGCTTTCTTT.

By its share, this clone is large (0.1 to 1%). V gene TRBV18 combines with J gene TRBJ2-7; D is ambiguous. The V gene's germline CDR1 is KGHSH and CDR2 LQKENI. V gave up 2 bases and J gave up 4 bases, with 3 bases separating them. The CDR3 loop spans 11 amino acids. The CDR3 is CASSPDYEQYF. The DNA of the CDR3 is TGTGCCAGCTCACCAGATTACGAGCAGTACTTC.

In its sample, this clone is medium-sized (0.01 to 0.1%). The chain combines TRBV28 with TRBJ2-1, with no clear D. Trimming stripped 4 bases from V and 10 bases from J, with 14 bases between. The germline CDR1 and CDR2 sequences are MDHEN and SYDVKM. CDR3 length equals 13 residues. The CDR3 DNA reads TGTGCCAGCAGTTCCAGTGTAAGCTTCGAGCAGTTCTTC. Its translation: CASSSSVSFEQFF.